Following are 26 T cell receptor beta chains from one sample sequenced in a study of blood T cell repertoires in COVID-19. Using immunoSEQ multiplex PCR, the repertoire was profiled, and TCRdb retains in-frame clones only, with some absent. The table has around 78,000 clones, roughly 80% seen once. The specimen was peripheral blood. The receptors come from a human donor in a cohort sampled during active COVID-19.

V gene TRBV6-5 combines with J gene TRBJ1-2; D perhaps matches TRBD1 (5 bases). The germline CDR1 and CDR2 sequences are MNHEY and SVGAGI. The CDR3 is 12 amino acids. V lost 5 bases, J lost 8 bases, and 12 bases lay in between. The CDR3 DNA sequence: TGTGCCAGCAGTACCCAGGGTGGCGGCTACACCTTC. Translated, it gives CASSTQGGGYTF.

This clone was detected only once. This chain links TRBV4-3 with TRBJ2-2; the D is unclear. The germline CDR1 and CDR2 sequences are LGHNA and YSLEER. The length of the CDR3 is 15 residues. With 0 bases removed from V and 6 bases from J, the gap between germline ends came to 11 bases. CDR3 in DNA: TGCGCCAGCAGCCAAGATATGCGGATCTCCGGGGAGCTGTTTTTT. Encoded protein: CASSQDMRISGELFF.

This chain links TRBV5-1 with TRBJ2-3, with TRBD1 matching over 8 bases. Per the germline V gene, CDR1 is SGHRS and CDR2 is YFSETQ. The CDR3 is made up of 16 amino acids. Trimming at V came to 2 bases and at J to 2 bases, leaving 7 bases not matched to a gene. CDR3 sequence reads: CASSFLGQGVTDTQYF. CDR3 nucleotide sequence: TGCGCCAGCAGCTTCCTCGGACAGGGCGTCACAGATACGCAGTATTTT.

V is TRBV2 and J is TRBJ2-7; 11 bases align to TRBD2. The length of the CDR3 is 14 residues. Germline CDR1 is SNHLY and CDR2 is FYNNEI. The ends lost 6 bases at V and 3 bases at J; junction bases unmatched: 4. CDR3 loop: CASRLAGANYEQYF. CDR3 nucleotides: TGTGCCAGCAGACTAGCGGGGGCCAACTACGAGCAGTACTTC.

V gene TRBV9 combines with J gene TRBJ1-6, with D perhaps TRBD1 (6 bases). The CDR3 covers 15 residues. V lost 0 bases, J lost 4 bases, and 8 bases lay in between. Germline CDR1 reads SGDLS; CDR2 reads YYNGEE. In nucleotides, the CDR3 is TGTGCCAGCAGCGTAGGAGGGGGATATAATTCACCCCTCCACTTT. Translation gives CASSVGGGYNSPLHF.

J is TRBJ2-7 and V is TRBV6-5; 8 nucleotides line up with TRBD2. The V segment lost 0 bases and the J segment 1 base; nucleotides outside the gene matches: 2. Germline V CDR1 and CDR2: MNHEY, SVGAGI. The CDR3 length is 15 residues. The CDR3 bases are TGTGCCAGCAGTTACTCAACTAGCGGATCCTACGAGCAGTACTTC. Protein sequence: CASSYSTSGSYEQYF.

The gene calls are TRBV28 and TRBJ1-2; tentative D call: TRBD1 (5 bases). V lost 3 bases, J lost 6 bases, and 11 bases lay in between. Germline CDR1 is MDHEN and CDR2 is SYDVKM. This CDR3 spans 13 amino acids. In DNA, the CDR3 is TGTGCCAGCAGTTTTGGGGGGTTGAATGGCTACACCTTC. Translating it yields CASSFGGLNGYTF.

This chain links TRBV7-2 with TRBJ2-4; a weak D match, TRBD2 (6 bases). The CDR3 runs to 15 residues. Looked up from germline, CDR1 is SGHTA and CDR2 is FQGNSA. Trimming left V 5 bases short and J 4 bases short, with 15 bases between. CDR3 protein: CASSPRRESKNIQYF. Here the CDR3 DNA reads TGTGCCAGCAGCCCAAGGAGGGAATCAAAAAACATTCAGTACTTC.

The CDR3 DNA sequence: TGTGCCAGTAGTATCAGGGGGCCTGCTAACTATGGCTACACCTTC. As protein: CASSIRGPANYGYTF. The chain uses TRBV19 and TRBJ1-2; 8 bases agree with TRBD1. Germline V gene data show CDR1 as LNHDA and CDR2 as SQIVND (reference sequence). The CDR3 extends over 15 amino acids. Trimming took 3 bases from V and 0 from J; bases not matched to a gene: 3.

CDR3 DNA: TGTGCCAGCAGCTCGGATGCGGTCCTTAGCTATAGGCTGTTTTTT. This gives the protein CASSSDAVLSYRLFF. The gene calls are TRBV5-8 and TRBJ2-2, with D hard to call. The V gene lost 3 bases and the J gene lost 13 bases, with 22 bases spanning the gap. From germline, CDR1 is SGHTS and CDR2 YDEGEE. The CDR3 loop spans 15 amino acids.

In its sample, this clone was seen once. V and J are TRBV6-1 and TRBJ1-1, with no clear D. This CDR3 contains 14 residues. Germline CDR1 is MNHNS and CDR2 is SASEGT. Trimming took 0 bases from V and 3 from J, leaving 8 bases between them. The DNA for the CDR3 is TGTGCCAGCAGTGAAGCGCGGGTGGACACTGAAGCTTTCTTT. Protein sequence: CASSEARVDTEAFF.

The genes are TRBV5-4 and TRBJ1-2, with 10 nucleotides matching TRBD1. The CDR3 consists of 16 residues. Germline V gene sequence: CDR1 SGHNT, CDR2 YYREEE (reference sequence). The junction had 5 bases not matched to a gene; V was cut back by 3 bases and J by 0 bases. The CDR3 sequence: CASSSGQGGSNYGYTF. The CDR3 nucleotides are TGTGCCAGCAGCTCCGGACAGGGGGGGTCTAACTATGGCTACACCTTC.

The CDR3 DNA follows: TGCGCCAGCAGCGACACATCAGGGGGCGGCACTGAAGCTTTCTTT. Its translation is CASSDTSGGGTEAFF. The rearrangement links TRBV5-1 to TRBJ1-1; 8 nucleotides agree with TRBD1. The V gene end was trimmed by 4 bases and the J gene end by 4 bases; junction bases not matched to a gene: 9. The CDR3 runs to 15 residues. The germline V gene has CDR1 SGHRS and CDR2 YFSETQ.

The chain's CDR3 is CASSLRDRAGEAFF. Written as DNA, the CDR3 is TGTGCCAGCAGCCTAAGGGACAGGGCCGGCGAAGCTTTCTTT. This chain joins TRBV3-1 (or the pseudogene TRBV3-2) and TRBJ1-1; 9 positions agree with TRBD1. With 4 bases clipped from V and 8 bases from J, the junction kept 8 bases outside the gene matches. The CDR3 sequence is 14 residues long. Germline V gene data show CDR1 as LGHDT and CDR2 as YNNKEL (reference sequence).

The chain couples TRBV7-2 to TRBJ2-7; a weak D match, TRBD2 (6 bases). The V gene lost 1 base and the J gene lost 2 bases, with 6 bases spanning the gap. The CDR3 covers 13 residues. Germline CDR1 SGHTA, CDR2 FQGNSA. The CDR3, as DNA: TGTGCCAGCAGCTTAGGACTAGCCTACGAGCAGTACTTC. As protein: CASSLGLAYEQYF.

This clone was seen a few times. The J gene is TRBJ2-2, the V gene TRBV6-5; 7 nucleotides match TRBD1. Trimming removed 6 bases from V and 3 bases from J; junction bases left unmatched: 7. Looked up from germline, CDR1 is MNHEY and CDR2 is SVGAGI. This CDR3 is 15 amino acids long. CDR3 bases: TGTGCCAGCAGGAATAGGGGGCGCCACACCGGGGAGCTGTTTTTT. Its protein product is CASRNRGRHTGELFF.

The chain recombines TRBV11-3 with TRBJ2-6; 9 bases fit TRBD1. The CDR3 is made up of 16 amino acids. V was pared by 5 bases and J by 3 bases, with 5 bases of the junction left unmatched. Looked up from germline, CDR1 is SGHNT and CDR2 is YENEEA. As DNA, the CDR3 is TGTGCCAGCAGCCCCGGGACAGGGATTGGGGCCAACGTCCTGACTTTC. This codes for CASSPGTGIGANVLTF.

This clone came up a few times. This sequence joins TRBV5-5 and TRBJ2-2; D is ambiguous. CDR3 length: 15 residues. The V gene lost 1 base and the J gene lost 1 base, with 8 bases spanning the gap. Per germline, CDR1 SGHKS and CDR2 YYEKEE (reference sequence). The CDR3 is CASSLSGENTGELFF. The CDR3 bases are TGTGCCAGCAGCTTGTCCGGTGAGAACACCGGGGAGCTGTTTTTT.

This chain uses TRBV5-1 with TRBJ2-1, with 16 bases identical to TRBD2. The CDR3 runs to 18 residues. The ends lost 2 bases at V and 1 base at J; junction bases unmatched: 3. The germline V gene has CDR1 SGHRS and CDR2 YFSETQ. The CDR3 nucleotides are TGCGCCAGCAGCTTAGGGACTAGCGGGGGGGCATCCTACAATGAGCAGTTCTTC. Encoded protein: CASSLGTSGGASYNEQFF.

This sequence joins TRBV18 and TRBJ2-1, with 9 bases identical to TRBD2. This CDR3 is 14 amino acids long. Looked up from germline, CDR1 is KGHSH and CDR2 is LQKENI. V shed 9 bases, J shed 5 bases, and the junction held 8 bases outside the gene matches. The CDR3 DNA follows: TGTGCCAGTTCCAATAGCGGGGGCAACAATGAGCAGTTCTTC. This gives the protein CASSNSGGNNEQFF.

This chain connects TRBV11-2 to TRBJ1-6; 7 bases fit TRBD1. Germline loops: CDR1 SGHAT, CDR2 FQNNGV. J lost 5 bases, V lost 0 bases, and 7 bases had no gene match. CDR3 length equals 17 residues. This CDR3 reads CASSLDHRDRHNSPLHF. DNA for the CDR3: TGTGCCAGCAGCTTAGATCATCGGGACAGACATAATTCACCCCTCCACTTT.

J is TRBJ2-7 and V is TRBV5-1, with D possibly being TRBD1 (6 bases). CDR1 is SGHRS, CDR2 YFSETQ, per germline. Trimming stripped 2 bases from V and 1 base from J, with 25 bases between. There are 19 residues in the CDR3. CDR3 bases: TGCGCCAGCAGCTTACAACCGAGCCGGGCCCCCGGACAGTCCTACGAGCAGTACTTC. Its translation: CASSLQPSRAPGQSYEQYF.

The chain is built from TRBV2 and TRBJ2-1; no clear D. The CDR3 loop spans 14 amino acids. CDR1 is SNHLY, CDR2 FYNNEI, per germline. Trimming stripped 7 bases from V and 0 bases from J, with 10 bases between. The CDR3 loop reads CASNQALSYNEQFF. The DNA of the CDR3 is TGTGCCAGCAATCAGGCACTCTCCTACAATGAGCAGTTCTTC. Full variable domain (missing parts from reference TRBV2 and TRBJ2-1): EPEVTQTPSHQVTQMGQEVILRCVPISNHLYFYWYRQILGQKVEFLVSFYNNEISEKSEIFDDQFSVERPDGSNFTLKIRSTKLEDSAMYFCASNQALSYNEQFFGPGTRLTVL.

This clone was seen more than once but under ten times. The chain employs TRBV18 and TRBJ1-1; D gene ambiguous. The CDR3 has 13 residues. The V gene's germline CDR1 is KGHSH and CDR2 LQKENI. V was shortened by 3 bases and J by 2 bases, with 7 bases between the two germline ends. The CDR3 DNA reads as TGTGCCAGCTCACCCCCAGGAAACACTGAAGCTTTCTTT. Translated, it gives CASSPPGNTEAFF. Full variable domain (outside the CDR3, taken from reference TRBV18 and TRBJ1-1): NAGVMQNPRHLVRRRGQEARLRCSPMKGHSHVYWYRQLPEEGLKFMVYLQKENIIDESGMPKERFSAEFPKEGPSILRIQQVVRGDSAAYFCASSPPGNTEAFFGQGTRLTVV.

This clone was found once. The chain employs TRBV6-1 and TRBJ2-7, with 12 nucleotides matching TRBD1. The germline V gene encodes CDR1 MNHNS and CDR2 SASEGT. After removal of 4 bases from V and 3 bases from J, the junction contained 10 bases not matched to a gene. The CDR3 consists of 17 residues. CDR3 protein: CASSAKGTGGGFYEQYF. As DNA, the CDR3 is TGTGCCAGCAGTGCCAAGGGGACAGGGGGCGGCTTCTACGAGCAGTACTTC.

V is TRBV3-1 (or the pseudogene TRBV3-2) and J is TRBJ2-7; TRBD2 might be the D (6 bases). V gave up 1 base and J gave up 4 bases, with 20 bases separating them. Germline CDR1 LGHDT, CDR2 YNNKEL (reference sequence). This CDR3 is built from 17 residues. Here the CDR3 reads CASSQAPRAGLTYEQYF. CDR3 nucleotide sequence: TGTGCCAGCAGCCAAGCACCCCGGGCGGGGCTAACGTACGAGCAGTACTTC.